This T cell receptor (beta chain) appears in the sequencing data of a study of post-analysis software for immune sequencing data. Findings and limits, study-wide: Included in a set of 5 or 6 TRBV segments more frequent in patients than controls were TRBV5-6, TRBV5-1 and TRBV20-1.

Prepared TCR beta cDNA libraries contained unique molecular identifiers. TCRdb reprocessed the PCR reads with MiXCR, giving one entry per CDR3 protein. The sample contains 700,000 to 800,000 distinct CDR3 sequences, 25% to 30% of which appear only once. The V gene's germline CDR1 is SSHAT and CDR2 FNYEAQ (reference sequence). The CDR3 totals 13 residues. In the case of this clonotype: Antigen: not known. An end of the junction differs from the germline gene, which may be a read error.

Sequencing used blood. The chain joins TRBV7-7 to TRBJ2-1; 8 positions match TRBD2. The source is a girl aged 10 to 17 with multiple sclerosis. CDR3 in DNA: TGTGCTAGCAGCTCGGGGGGGCCCAATGAGCAGTTCTTC. Its translation: CASSSGGPNEQFF. Supplemented by reference TRBV7-7 and TRBJ2-1, the full variable domain reads GAGVSQSPRYKVTKRGQDVTLRCDPISSHATLYWYQQALGQGPEFLTYFNYEAQPDKSGLPSDRFSAERPEGSISTLTIQRTEQRDSAMYRCASSSGGPNEQFFGPGTRLTVL.